What follows is one TCR beta chain and its context. The data belong to a study of T cells in tuberculosis. Indicated time point: new active TB diagnosis, blood taken before or within 7 days of starting treatment. Assay used: immunoSEQ multiplex PCR; TCRdb lists only in-frame clones, some missing. This table holds under 35,000 clones, approximately 90% found once. The CDR3 is made up of 13 amino acids. Trimming left V 3 bases short and J 7 bases short, with 10 bases between. Per germline, CDR1 MGHDK and CDR2 SYGVNS. The source was PBMCs, collected at tuberculosis diagnosis. The receptor was derived from an adult with tuberculosis. Some clones in this sample may be carry-over from other donors' samples. This chain links TRBV25-1 with TRBJ1-5, with D uncertain. CDR3: CASSETVRQPQHF. Here the CDR3 DNA reads TGTGCCAGCAGTGAGACTGTTAGGCAGCCCCAGCATTTT.